Sequencing of this T cell receptor (beta chain) was carried out in a study of OX40 agonist ivuxolimab in advanced cancers. Whole-study results and caveats: Which antigen the expanded peripheral T cells recognized is unknown. The CD4+ and CD8+ T cells in the blood had expanded clonally by week 6 at 0.1 to 3.0 mg/kg.

On this clone itself: Antigen specificity is unknown.

Generated by immunoSEQ multiplex PCR, the TCRdb table keeps only in-frame clones and is missing some. The table has 92,000 or so clones, less than 85% seen once. Per germline, CDR1 LGHNA and CDR2 YSLEER. The CDR3 is 16 amino acids. The ends lost 1 base at V and 1 base at J; junction bases unmatched: 3. The chain has TRBV4-3 and TRBJ2-3; 9 bases are shared with TRBD1. The sequences come from CD4+ or CD8+ T cells sorted from blood, collected in a trial of the OX40 agonist ivuxolimab. The sequence came from an adult with an advanced solid tumor such as melanoma, head and neck, liver or kidney cancer. CDR3 nucleotides: TGCGCCAGCAGCCAAGGAGGGGACAGGGGCACAGATACGCAGTATTTT. It codes for CASSQGGDRGTDTQYF.